These T cell receptor beta chains were read from a single sample in a study of cytomegalovirus exposure and HLA in healthy donors. Repertoires were generated with immunoSEQ multiplex PCR, while TCRdb's copy carries only in-frame clones and drops some. The sample lists approximately 110,000 clones, 77% occurring once. Sequencing input: PBMCs. These receptors all stem from a woman in her forties in good health and CMV-seropositive. Both conserved end residues are trimmed from each CDR3.

TRBV27	TRBJ1-2	13	ASSLSARATGGYT
TRBV4-1	TRBJ1-2	15	ASSQRQGAVSNYGYT
TRBV7-9	TRBJ2-1	12	ASSSSDRVNEQF
TRBV10-2	TRBJ2-5	17	ASKPTLVFTGLSQETQY
TRBV5-1	TRBJ1-2	13	ASTGGGQGAGGYT
TRBV6-1	TRBJ2-3	13	ASSEWRDGTDTQY
TRBV5-4	TRBJ2-7	10	ASSWIGDEQY
TRBV28	TRBJ2-3	13	ASTRTSGTTDTQY
TRBV7-2	TRBJ2-7	11	ASSHRQGWEQY
TRBV27	TRBJ1-1	14	ASSLLPRPRGTEAF
TRBV6-1	TRBJ2-3	13	ASSIRTRSTDTQY
TRBV2	TRBJ2-7	11	ASSDTSTNEQY
TRBV7-9	TRBJ2-7	11	ASSGQGKMEQY
TRBV2	TRBJ2-3	11	ASTGQDSDTQY